These T cell receptor beta chains were read from a single sample in a study of OX40 agonist ivuxolimab in advanced cancers. Measured with immunoSEQ multiplex PCR; TCRdb has only the in-frame clones, and not every one. The sample lists about 54,000 clones, about 81% occurring once. This specimen was CD4+ or CD8+ T cells sorted from blood, taken in a trial of the OX40 agonist ivuxolimab. The receptor source for this set is an adult with an advanced solid tumor such as melanoma, head and neck, liver or kidney cancer. The CDR3 runs from the conserved cysteine through the conserved F or W. D genes are given only for firm matches. Clone size is given for some rows only: seen once, a few or many times, or a class if the clone is expanded.

d_call | clone_size | j_call | v_call | cdr3_length | cdr3_nt | cdr3_aa
NA | NA | TRBJ2-1 | TRBV1 | 15 | TGCACCAGCAGCCCACCGGGACTAGCGGGGGTTGAGCAGTTCTTC | CTSSPPGLAGVEQFF
NA | NA | TRBJ2-3 | TRBV9 | 13 | TGTGCCAGCAGGCCTACCCGCACAGATACGCAGTATTTT | CASRPTRTDTQYF
NA | once | TRBJ1-5 | TRBV7-2 | 14 | TGTGCCAGCAGCTGGGGGTTCAGCAATCAGCCCCAGCATTTT | CASSWGFSNQPQHF
NA | once | TRBJ2-5 | TRBV5-1 | 16 | TGCGCCAGCACCCCAAGCCCGGGACAAGCTGGGGAGACCCAGTACTTC | CASTPSPGQAGETQYF
NA | few | TRBJ1-6 | TRBV7-9 | 14 | TGTGCCAGCAGTCCCGGGATCGATAATTCACCCCTCCACTTT | CASSPGIDNSPLHF
NA | NA | TRBJ2-4 | TRBV14 | 15 | TGTGCCAGCAGCCAAGAAGATGGGATCAAAAACATTCAGTACTTC | CASSQEDGIKNIQYF
TRBD1 | NA | TRBJ1-5 | TRBV2 | 13 | TGTGCCGGGCGACAGGGAGTGGATCAGCCCCAGCATTTT | CAGRQGVDQPQHF
TRBD2 | NA | TRBJ2-3 | TRBV28 | 14 | TGTGCCAGCCGGGGGGTCCCTCGCACAGATACGCAGTATTTT | CASRGVPRTDTQYF
TRBD1 | NA | TRBJ1-2 | TRBV19 | 18 | TGTGCCAGTAGTACGAAAGGACAGGGGGCCGGGTCTCGGTATGGCTACACCTTC | CASSTKGQGAGSRYGYTF
NA | NA | TRBJ2-5 | TRBV5-6 | 16 | TGTGCCAGCAGCTCAGGACCTGGGAGACCCCAAGAGACCCAGTACTTC | CASSSGPGRPQETQYF
TRBD2 | NA | TRBJ2-5 | TRBV5-1 | 21 | TGCGCCAGCAGCCTTCGCCCCCTGAGGGCGTCAGCGGGGGGATGGCAAGAGACCCAGTACTTC | CASSLRPLRASAGGWQETQYF
NA | NA | TRBJ1-4 | TRBV6-6 | 15 | TGTGCCAGCAGTTACACCCAGGGGTCGGGTGAAAAACTGTTTTTT | CASSYTQGSGEKLFF
TRBD1 | few | TRBJ1-2 | TRBV5-4 | 18 | TGTGCCAGCAGCCCACCAAGCCTGGGACAGGGCCGTAACTATGGCTACACCTTC | CASSPPSLGQGRNYGYTF
NA | NA | TRBJ2-4 | TRBV6-5 | 14 | TGTGCCAGCAGTGGCCTTCGGGGGCAGGGCATTCAGTACTTC | CASSGLRGQGIQYF
TRBD1 | NA | TRBJ2-1 | TRBV5-1 | 15 | TGCGCCAGCAGCTTGTTACAGGGGTCCTACAATGAGCAGTTCTTC | CASSLLQGSYNEQFF
NA | NA | TRBJ1-6 | TRBV5-1 | 18 | TGCGCCAGCACTATCGGAGGAGAAACCCCTACCTTCAATTCACCCCTCCACTTT | CASTIGGETPTFNSPLHF
NA | NA | TRBJ2-5 | TRBV12-2 | 15 | TGTGCAAGTCGCCCGCCGGACAGGGTTAAAGAGACCCAGTACTTC | CASRPPDRVKETQYF
NA | NA | TRBJ1-3 | TRBV7-6 | 16 | TGTGCCAGCAGCTCACGAGCAACAGGAGGGGGACACACCATATATTTT | CASSSRATGGGHTIYF
TRBD2 | few | TRBJ2-7 | TRBV5-4 | 16 | TGTGCCAGCAGCTTGGTGTTAGCGGGGGGGCGGTACGAGCAGTACTTC | CASSLVLAGGRYEQYF